The next 26 T cell receptor beta chains were all read from a single sample in a study of T cell responses to AZD1222 COVID-19 vaccine (dated by TCRdb to about 2021). The library came from the immunoSEQ multiplex PCR assay. TCRdb stores this immuneACCESS table with in-frame sequences only. Part of the clones is absent; in the studies checked, under half of the shortfall reflects unresolved V genes, and no reason is known for the rest. The sample records about 120,000 clones, 75% to 90% of which are singletons. About 2.5% of the sample is held by the ten biggest clonotypes. The sample's time point, from its label and the paper: about 28 days (+/-7) after the second vaccine dose. Sequencing was performed on peripheral blood, taken 28 days after the second AZD1222 dose. Receptors were obtained from an adult who received the AZD1222 COVID-19 vaccine.

The chain couples TRBV7-9 to TRBJ1-2; D possibly corresponds to TRBD1 (5 bases). This CDR3 has 17 residues. CDR1 and CDR2 (germline): SEHNR, FQNEAQ (reference sequence). Trimming took 3 bases from V and 7 from J, leaving 24 bases between them. The CDR3 DNA is TGTGCCAGCAGCTTTCGCCTATCGGGGCGCCTGGAAAGTGGCTACACCTTC. This sequence encodes CASSFRLSGRLESGYTF. The entire variable domain, with the rest obtained from reference TRBV7-9 and TRBJ1-2, is as follows: DTGVSQNPRHKITKRGQNVTFRCDPISEHNRLYWYRQTLGQGPEFLTYFQNEAQLEKSRLLSDRFSAERPKGSFSTLEIQRTEQGDSAMYLCASSFRLSGRLESGYTFGSGTRLTVV.

The J gene is TRBJ1-4, the V gene TRBV7-2; TRBD1 is a possible D gene (5 bases). The ends were cut back, 4 bases at V and 5 bases at J, with 14 bases in the middle. The germline V gene encodes CDR1 SGHTA and CDR2 FQGNSA. This CDR3 region has 15 residues. CDR3 coding DNA: TGTGCCAGCAGCTACACAGGAGGAGAGAATGAAAAACTGTTTTTT. Translated: CASSYTGGENEKLFF.

V and J are TRBV3-1 (or the pseudogene TRBV3-2) and TRBJ2-7; TRBD1 matches at 7 bases. The CDR3 consists of 14 residues. V was pared by 5 bases and J by 5 bases, with 9 bases of the junction left unmatched. CDR1 and CDR2 (germline): LGHDT, YNNKEL (reference sequence). This chain's CDR3 is CASSARTGLDEQYF. The CDR3 nucleotides are TGTGCCAGCAGCGCTCGGACAGGTCTAGACGAGCAGTACTTC.

The CDR3 here is CASSQDPRGVGGYTF. The CDR3 nucleotides are TGTGCCAGCAGCCAAGATCCCAGGGGGGTAGGGGGCTACACCTTC. This rearrangement joins TRBV3-1 (or the pseudogene TRBV3-2) to TRBJ1-2; 7 positions match TRBD1. With V trimmed by 0 bases and J by 8 bases, 9 bases remained unmatched. Per germline, CDR1 LGHDT and CDR2 YNNKEL (reference sequence). The CDR3 is 15 amino acids.

This sequence joins TRBV5-1 and TRBJ2-1, with unresolved D. Trimming removed 1 base at V and 6 bases at J, with 11 bases between. CDR3 length equals 14 residues. Germline assignment: CDR1 SGHRS and CDR2 YFSETQ. Here the CDR3 reads CASSLSGPLNEQFF. CDR3 DNA sequence: TGCGCCAGCAGCTTGTCCGGGCCGCTCAATGAGCAGTTCTTC.

V is TRBV11-3 and J is TRBJ2-2; D gene uncertain. The germline CDR1 and CDR2 sequences are SGHNT and YENEEA. V was cut by 1 base and J by 1 base, with 4 bases left in between. The CDR3 contains 14 residues. The CDR3 nucleotides are TGTGCCAGCAGCTTAGGGATGAACACCGGGGAGCTGTTTTTT. Translation: CASSLGMNTGELFF.

The chain combines TRBV7-8 with TRBJ1-1; unclear D gene. CDR1 is SGHVS, CDR2 FQNEAQ, per germline. The CDR3 length is 14 residues. The V end lost 1 base, the J end lost 5 bases, and 11 bases lay between the germline ends. The CDR3 sequence: CASSLDRGETEAFF. The CDR3 DNA reads TGTGCCAGCAGCTTAGATCGCGGGGAAACTGAAGCTTTCTTT.

The J gene is TRBJ1-2, the V gene TRBV11-2, with D tentatively TRBD1 (5 bases). Germline V lookup: CDR1 SGHAT, CDR2 FQNNGV. The CDR3 has 13 residues. Trimming took off 5 bases at V and 2 bases at J, with 9 bases between the two ends. CDR3 residues: CASSRTRNYGYTF. Here the CDR3 DNA reads TGTGCCAGCAGCCGGACAAGAAACTATGGCTACACCTTC.

This chain connects TRBV6-5 to TRBJ2-1, with D possibly called TRBD1 or TRBD2 (6 bases each). Germline CDR1 reads MNHEY; CDR2 reads SVGAGI. This CDR3 spans 10 amino acids. Here the CDR3 reads CAGGISEQFF. In nucleotides, the CDR3 is TGTGCAGGGGGGATCAGTGAGCAGTTCTTC.

The chain couples TRBV6-2 or TRBV6-3 to TRBJ1-3; D not certain. Germline CDR1 is MNHEY and CDR2 is SVGEGT. V lost 2 bases and J lost 0, with 8 bases in between. The CDR3 has 15 amino acids. CDR3 coding DNA: TGTGCCAGCAGTTACCCGGCCAACTCTGGAAACACCATATATTTT. It encodes CASSYPANSGNTIYF.

This clone was counted between two and nine times. The chain employs TRBV4-3 and TRBJ1-2; D perhaps matches TRBD1 (5 bases). The V end lost 4 bases, the J end lost 4 bases, and 16 bases lay between the germline ends. The CDR3 consists of 15 residues. In germline, CDR1 is LGHNA, CDR2 YSLEER. CDR3 DNA sequence: TGCGCCAGCAGCCTTGACCCTACAGGAGTCTATGGCTACACCTTC. This gives the protein CASSLDPTGVYGYTF.

This chain uses TRBV6-1 with TRBJ2-7; D is unresolved. Trimming took 1 base from V and 6 from J, leaving 13 bases between them. The CDR3 runs 14 residues. Germline V CDR1 and CDR2: MNHNS, SASEGT. Here the CDR3 reads CASSEGGGIGEQYF. CDR3 coding DNA: TGTGCCAGCAGTGAAGGTGGTGGAATTGGCGAGCAGTACTTC.

The CDR3: CASSFGWGQGAREQFF. In DNA form, the CDR3 reads TGTGCCAGCAGTTTTGGATGGGGACAGGGGGCACGGGAGCAGTTCTTC. The chain has TRBV28 and TRBJ2-1, with TRBD1 matching over 12 bases. The CDR3 extends over 16 amino acids. The V gene's germline CDR1 is MDHEN and CDR2 SYDVKM. V gave up 3 bases and J gave up 10 bases; unmatched junction bases: 10.

V and J are TRBV28 and TRBJ1-6; no reliable D call. Germline lookup yields CDR1 MDHEN and CDR2 SYDVKM. The CDR3 runs to 13 residues. V dropped 3 bases and J dropped 10 bases, with 10 bases sitting between them. The CDR3 reads CASSFPGNSPLHF. The CDR3 bases are TGTGCCAGCAGTTTCCCTGGGAACTCACCCCTCCACTTT.

V usage is TRBV6-2 or TRBV6-3 and J usage is TRBJ1-5, with D unclear. Germline lookup yields CDR1 MNHEY and CDR2 SVGEGT. V lost 0 bases to trimming and J lost 7 bases, with 10 bases between them. CDR3 length equals 14 residues. The CDR3 is CASSYSSRVQPQHF. Here the CDR3 DNA reads TGTGCCAGCAGTTACTCATCCAGAGTCCAGCCCCAGCATTTT.

V is TRBV6-5 and J is TRBJ1-4; D ambiguous. The CDR3 totals 14 residues. The germline CDR1 and CDR2 sequences are MNHEY and SVGAGI. Deletions cut 7 bases from V and 4 bases from J, with 13 bases between. CDR3 region: CASTISGLNEKLFF. The CDR3 DNA is TGTGCCAGCACAATTTCCGGTCTTAATGAAAAACTGTTTTTT.

This chain connects TRBV6-2 or TRBV6-3 to TRBJ2-7, with D unclear. Germline CDR1 is MNHEY and CDR2 is SVGEGT. Trimming stripped 0 bases from V and 0 bases from J, with 3 bases between. CDR3 size: 13 residues. CDR3: CASSYSTSYEQYF. The CDR3 region has the DNA TGTGCCAGCAGTTACTCGACCTCCTACGAGCAGTACTTC.

This clone was recorded a few times. This sequence joins TRBV6-6 and TRBJ2-5; possibly TRBD2 for D (5 bases). The CDR3 has 13 amino acids. Germline-derived CDR1 and CDR2 are MNHNY and SVGAGI (reference sequence). V was clipped by 0 bases and J by 6 bases, with 8 bases between them. CDR3 sequence: CASSYSGIQTQYF. The DNA of the CDR3 is TGTGCCAGCAGTTACTCCGGGATTCAGACCCAGTACTTC.

The CDR3 here is CASTTGESYNSPLHF. The CDR3 nucleotides are TGTGCCAGCACCACGGGGGAGTCCTATAATTCACCCCTCCACTTT. This chain connects TRBV2 to TRBJ1-6, with D perhaps matching TRBD1 (5 bases). Germline V gene sequence: CDR1 SNHLY, CDR2 FYNNEI. This CDR3 is built from 15 residues. The V end lost 7 bases, the J end lost 1 base, and 11 bases lay between the germline ends. Full variable domain (remainder filled in from reference TRBV2 and TRBJ1-6): EPEVTQTPSHQVTQMGQEVILRCVPISNHLYFYWYRQILGQKVEFLVSFYNNEISEKSEIFDDQFSVERPDGSNFTLKIRSTKLEDSAMYFCASTTGESYNSPLHFGNGTRLTVT.

This chain uses TRBV4-2 with TRBJ1-6, with D perhaps matching TRBD1 (5 bases). This CDR3 has 16 amino acids. Germline V gene data show CDR1 as LGHNA and CDR2 as YNFKEQ. V was clipped by 4 bases and J by 9 bases, with 19 bases between them. CDR3 sequence (DNA): TGTGCCAGCAGCCGAGAGGCGGGACGGAGGCTTTCACCCCTCCACTTT. This sequence encodes CASSREAGRRLSPLHF.

Written as DNA, the CDR3 is TGTGCCAGTAGTATCCGTCAGGGCCCTTACAATGAGCAGTTCTTC. Amino acids: CASSIRQGPYNEQFF. The chain uses TRBV19 and TRBJ2-1, with a possible D match to TRBD1 (5 bases). V lost 3 bases and J 4 bases, leaving 13 bases between the germline ends. The CDR3 spans 15 residues. Germline loops: CDR1 LNHDA, CDR2 SQIVND (reference sequence).

The chain employs TRBV5-1 and TRBJ2-3; TRBD2 aligns across 10 bases. V was pared by 4 bases and J by 5 bases, with 10 bases of the junction left unmatched. Germline assignment: CDR1 SGHRS and CDR2 YFSETQ. CDR3 size: 16 residues. CDR3 region: CASSKLGTSEIDTQYF. DNA for the CDR3: TGCGCCAGCAGCAAGCTCGGGACTAGCGAAATAGATACGCAGTATTTT.

This clone was recorded only once. The chain uses TRBV19 and TRBJ1-1; a weak D match, TRBD1 (5 bases). With 2 bases removed from V and 4 bases from J, the gap between germline ends came to 11 bases. Looked up from germline, CDR1 is LNHDA and CDR2 is SQIVND (reference sequence). CDR3 size: 14 residues. This chain's CDR3 is CASSILQGSTEAFF. CDR3 coding DNA: TGTGCCAGTAGTATACTCCAGGGTAGCACTGAAGCTTTCTTT. The entire variable domain, with the rest obtained from reference TRBV19 and TRBJ1-1, is as follows: DGGITQSPKYLFRKEGQNVTLSCEQNLNHDAMYWYRQDPGQGLRLIYYSQIVNDFQKGDIAEGYSVSREKKESFPLTVTSAQKNPTAFYLCASSILQGSTEAFFGQGTRLTVV.

The chain uses TRBV19 and TRBJ1-2; D remains ambiguous. The germline gives CDR1 LNHDA, CDR2 SQIVND (reference sequence). CDR3 size: 13 residues. With 10 bases removed from V and 4 bases from J, the gap between germline ends came to 16 bases. The CDR3 spells CATRPEVGYGYTF. The CDR3 DNA follows: TGTGCCACGCGCCCGGAAGTTGGCTATGGCTACACCTTC.

The chain recombines TRBV28 with TRBJ1-5, with 8 bases matching TRBD1. CDR1 MDHEN and CDR2 SYDVKM come from the germline V gene. With V trimmed by 5 bases and J by 6 bases, 9 bases remained unmatched. CDR3 length: 15 amino acids. CDR3 loop: CASSLGQGRGQPQHF. The CDR3, as DNA: TGTGCCAGCAGTCTAGGACAGGGAAGGGGTCAGCCCCAGCATTTT.

V is TRBV6-5 and J is TRBJ1-4; D gene ambiguous. Trimming cost V 7 bases and J 0 bases, with 9 bases left between them. CDR1 MNHEY and CDR2 SVGAGI come from the germline V gene. CDR3 length equals 14 residues. CDR3 bases: TGTGCCAGCATCGAGACAACAACTAATGAAAAACTGTTTTTT. Its translation: CASIETTTNEKLFF.